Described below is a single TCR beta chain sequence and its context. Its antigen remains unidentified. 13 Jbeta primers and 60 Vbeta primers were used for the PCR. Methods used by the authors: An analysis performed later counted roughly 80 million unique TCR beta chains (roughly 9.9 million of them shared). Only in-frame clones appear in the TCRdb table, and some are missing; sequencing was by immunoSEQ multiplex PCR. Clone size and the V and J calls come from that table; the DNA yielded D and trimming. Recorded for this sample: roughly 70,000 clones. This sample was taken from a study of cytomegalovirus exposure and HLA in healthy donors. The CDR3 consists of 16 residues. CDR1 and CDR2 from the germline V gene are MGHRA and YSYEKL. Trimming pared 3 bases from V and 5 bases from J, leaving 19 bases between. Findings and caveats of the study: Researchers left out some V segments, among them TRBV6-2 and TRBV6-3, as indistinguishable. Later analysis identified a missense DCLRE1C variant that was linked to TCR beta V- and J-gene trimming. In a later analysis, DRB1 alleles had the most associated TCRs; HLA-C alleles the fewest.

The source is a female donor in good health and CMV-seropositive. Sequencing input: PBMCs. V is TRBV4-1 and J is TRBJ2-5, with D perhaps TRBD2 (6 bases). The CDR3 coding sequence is TGCGCCAGCAGCCAGACGGGAGAGAGGTTTCTCGAGACCCAGTACTTC. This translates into CASSQTGERFLETQYF.